What follows are 21 T cell receptor beta chains derived from one specimen sequenced in a study of blood T cell repertoires in COVID-19. Sequencing was performed with immunoSEQ multiplex PCR; in TCRdb, only in-frame clones are kept and a portion is missing. Seen here are roughly 120,000 clones, around four fifths observed once, and the top ten hold less than 8%. Sequenced: peripheral blood. These receptor sequences come from a man in his 70s with active or convalescent COVID-19.

This rearrangement joins TRBV14 to TRBJ2-7, with 7 bases identical to TRBD1. Germline-derived CDR1 and CDR2 are SGHDN and FVKESK. Losses at the gene ends were 0 bases for V and 2 bases for J; bases not matched to a gene: 4. This CDR3 is 15 amino acids long. The CDR3 DNA reads as TGTGCCAGCAGCCAAGATTTAGGGACAGCCTACGAGCAGTACTTC. It specifies CASSQDLGTAYEQYF.

CDR3 protein: CASSIVGREYGYTF. The CDR3, as DNA: TGTGCCAGTAGTATAGTGGGGAGAGAGTATGGCTACACCTTC. This chain links TRBV19 with TRBJ1-2; D gene ambiguous. Germline-derived CDR1 and CDR2 are LNHDA and SQIVND (reference sequence). Trimming stripped 1 base from V and 5 bases from J, with 11 bases between. This CDR3 has 14 residues.

The CDR3 protein is CASSLDLRADTQYF. The CDR3 DNA follows: TGTGCCAGCAGCCTAGACCTCAGGGCAGATACGCAGTATTTT. The genes are TRBV27 and TRBJ2-3; TRBD1 is a possible D gene (5 bases). Germline loops: CDR1 MNHEY, CDR2 SMNVEV (reference sequence). The CDR3 covers 14 residues. V was pared by 6 bases and J by 4 bases, with 14 bases between.

V usage is TRBV6-5 and J usage is TRBJ2-7, with D possibly TRBD1 on 6 matching bases. V lost 2 bases to trimming and J lost 5 bases, with 13 bases between them. There are 14 residues in the CDR3. The V gene's germline CDR1 is MNHEY and CDR2 SVGAGI. CDR3 DNA: TGTGCCAGCAGTTACGGCGGACAGAGCCACGAGCAGTACTTC. It is translated as CASSYGGQSHEQYF.

The CDR3 here is CASSLTPGNSPLHF. DNA for the CDR3: TGTGCCAGCAGCTTAACGCCGGGGAATTCACCCCTCCACTTT. The chain has TRBV7-3 and TRBJ1-6; D unresolved. Germline V gene lookup returns CDR1 SGHTA and CDR2 FQGTGA. Trimming cost V 0 bases and J 7 bases, with 7 bases left between them. The CDR3 loop spans 14 amino acids.

This chain connects TRBV5-8 to TRBJ1-5; no definite D call. V shed 0 bases and J shed 10 bases, with 17 bases lying between them. This CDR3 region has 15 residues. Germline CDR1 SGHTS, CDR2 YDEGEE. The CDR3 DNA reads as TGTGCCAGCAGCTTGGTCGGAAACGGGGTACACCCCCAGCATTTT. It translates to CASSLVGNGVHPQHF.

V gene TRBV9 combines with J gene TRBJ2-7, with 10 bases fitting TRBD2. V shed 0 bases and J 2 bases; nucleotides not matched to a gene: 2. Germline V gene sequence: CDR1 SGDLS, CDR2 YYNGEE. The CDR3 length is 15 residues. CDR3 in amino acids: CASSVGTSGTYEQYF. The CDR3 DNA sequence: TGTGCCAGCAGCGTAGGGACTAGCGGAACCTACGAGCAGTACTTC.

The V and J genes are TRBV7-3 and TRBJ2-3; 7 bases fit TRBD2. CDR3 length: 13 amino acids. V lost 5 bases, J lost 6 bases, and 5 bases stayed unmatched. Germline V lookup: CDR1 SGHTA, CDR2 FQGTGA. This CDR3 is CASSPVGGDTQYF. CDR3 sequence (DNA): TGTGCCAGCAGCCCAGTGGGGGGGGATACGCAGTATTTT. The variable domain in full, with the rest retrieved from reference TRBV7-3 and TRBJ2-3, is GAGVSQTPSNKVTEKGKYVELRCDPISGHTALYWYRQSLGQGPEFLIYFQGTGAADDSGLPNDRFFAVRPEGSVSTLKIQRTERGDSAVYLCASSPVGGDTQYFGPGTRLTVL.

The chain is built from TRBV24-1 and TRBJ2-7; 8 bases map to TRBD2. The CDR3 covers 13 residues. With V trimmed by 7 bases and J by 4 bases, 5 bases remained unmatched. Germline CDR1 KGHDR, CDR2 SFDVKD. CDR3 nucleotide sequence: TGTGCCACCAGAGCGGGGGAAAATTACGAGCAGTACTTC. As protein: CATRAGENYEQYF.

The V and J genes are TRBV10-1 and TRBJ1-6; no clear D. Germline V gene sequence: CDR1 WNHNN, CDR2 SYGVQD (reference sequence). V was trimmed by 4 bases and J by 13 bases, leaving 17 bases between them. There are 14 residues in the CDR3. This CDR3 reads CASSAAPGVRPLHF. The CDR3 region has the DNA TGCGCCAGCAGTGCGGCCCCCGGGGTTCGTCCCCTCCACTTT.

The chain joins TRBV9 to TRBJ1-3; TRBD1 matches 7 bases. There are 16 residues in the CDR3. Trimming removed 4 bases from V and 0 bases from J; junction bases left unmatched: 7. CDR1 and CDR2 (germline): SGDLS, YYNGEE. DNA of the CDR3: TGTGCCAGCAGCATAAAAACAGGGGTCTCTGGAAACACCATATATTTT. Its protein product is CASSIKTGVSGNTIYF.

V gene TRBV29-1 combines with J gene TRBJ2-7; the match to TRBD1 covers 9 bases. This CDR3 is built from 12 residues. Germline values: CDR1 SQVTM, CDR2 ANQGSEA. In DNA form, the CDR3 reads TGCAGGCCGGGACAGGGACTCTACGAGCAGTACTTC. It yields the protein CRPGQGLYEQYF.

A few counts support this clone. Other DNA variants within this sample encode the same CDR3. The CDR3 DNA reads as TGTGCCAGCAGCCCTCCCGGACTAGCGGGATACACAGATACGCAGTATTTT. It specifies CASSPPGLAGYTDTQYF. The chain carries TRBV3-1 (or the pseudogene TRBV3-2) and TRBJ2-3; TRBD2 matches 12 bases. The CDR3 has 17 residues. J was trimmed by 2 bases and V by 4 bases; bases with no gene match: 7. Germline V gene sequence: CDR1 LGHDT, CDR2 YNNKEL (reference sequence).

This clone has only a few counts. The rearrangement uses TRBV5-8 and TRBJ1-2; D remains ambiguous. Germline V gives CDR1 SGHTS, CDR2 YDEGEE. The CDR3 totals 15 residues. V shed 1 base and J shed 2 bases, with 12 bases lying between them. For the CDR3, the DNA is TGTGCCAGCAGCTTGTTGGGCAGGTTAAACTATGGCTACACCTTC. This sequence encodes CASSLLGRLNYGYTF.

This clone was observed once. The gene calls are TRBV7-2 and TRBJ2-3; D unclear. CDR1 is SGHTA, CDR2 FQGNSA, per germline. The CDR3 is made up of 16 amino acids. Trimming removed 5 bases from V and 0 bases from J, with 15 bases in between. The CDR3 nucleotides read TGTGCCAGCAGCCGGCGGTTCGACTGGAGCACAGATACGCAGTATTTT. Protein product: CASSRRFDWSTDTQYF. Looking up the rest from reference TRBV7-2 and TRBJ2-3 gives the full variable domain: GAGVSQSPSNKVTEKGKDVELRCDPISGHTALYWYRQSLGQGLEFLIYFQGNSAPDKSGLPSDRFSAERTGGSVSTLTIQRTQQEDSAVYLCASSRRFDWSTDTQYFGPGTRLTVL.

This chain links TRBV5-6 with TRBJ2-2; 7 bases map to TRBD1. CDR1 and CDR2 (germline): SGHDT, YYEEEE. With 3 bases clipped from V and 0 bases from J, the junction kept 2 bases outside the gene matches. CDR3 length equals 15 residues. The CDR3 here is CASSWDRTNTGELFF. In DNA form, the CDR3 reads TGTGCCAGCAGCTGGGACAGAACGAACACCGGGGAGCTGTTTTTT.

The chain links TRBV18 to TRBJ1-2; 7 nucleotides line up with TRBD1. Germline-derived CDR1 and CDR2 are KGHSH and LQKENI. The V segment lost 2 bases and the J segment 2 bases; nucleotides outside the gene matches: 8. This CDR3 comprises 16 residues. CDR3 coding DNA: TGTGCCAGCTCACCAAAAACAGGGGCGAAAAACTATGGCTACACCTTC. Encoded protein: CASSPKTGAKNYGYTF.

This clone was detected once. This chain connects TRBV28 to TRBJ1-1; D possibly corresponds to TRBD1 (6 bases). Trimming cost V 7 bases and J 11 bases, with 17 bases left between them. Germline values: CDR1 MDHEN, CDR2 SYDVKM. The CDR3 has 12 residues. The CDR3 loop is CASNKSGGLAFF. CDR3 sequence (DNA): TGTGCCAGCAACAAATCTGGGGGCCTGGCTTTCTTT. Full variable domain (remainder filled in from reference TRBV28 and TRBJ1-1): DVKVTQSSRYLVKRTGEKVFLECVQDMDHENMFWYRQDPGLGLRLIYFSYDVKMKEKGDIPEGYSVSREKKERFSLILESASTNQTSMYLCASNKSGGLAFFGQGTRLTVV.

This rearrangement joins TRBV7-2 to TRBJ2-1; 14 nucleotides agree with TRBD2. CDR3 length: 14 residues. CDR1 and CDR2 from the germline V gene are SGHTA and FQGNSA. After removal of 4 bases from V and 9 bases from J, the junction contained 2 bases not matched to a gene. The CDR3: CASSSGLAGGEQFF. CDR3 bases: TGTGCCAGCAGCTCTGGACTAGCGGGAGGTGAGCAGTTCTTC.

The chain recombines TRBV10-1 with TRBJ1-2, with 7 bases aligning to TRBD1. The CDR3 runs to 15 residues. Germline values: CDR1 WNHNN, CDR2 SYGVQD (reference sequence). Trimming at V came to 10 bases and at J to 0 bases, leaving 11 bases not matched to a gene. The CDR3 loop reads CATPTQGRSNYGYTF. CDR3 sequence (DNA): TGCGCCACCCCCACACAGGGGAGATCTAACTATGGCTACACCTTC.

V usage is TRBV7-2 and J usage is TRBJ2-3; 12 bases agree with TRBD2. This CDR3 spans 15 amino acids. Losses at the gene ends were 5 bases for V and 4 bases for J; bases not matched to a gene: 4. Germline V gene lookup returns CDR1 SGHTA and CDR2 FQGNSA. CDR3 coding DNA: TGTGCCAGCAGCCAGGGACTAGCGGGCCCAGATACGCAGTATTTT. Encoded protein: CASSQGLAGPDTQYF. Filled out from reference TRBV7-2 and TRBJ2-3, the complete variable domain reads GAGVSQSPSNKVTEKGKDVELRCDPISGHTALYWYRQSLGQGLEFLIYFQGNSAPDKSGLPSDRFSAERTGGSVSTLTIQRTQQEDSAVYLCASSQGLAGPDTQYFGPGTRLTVL.